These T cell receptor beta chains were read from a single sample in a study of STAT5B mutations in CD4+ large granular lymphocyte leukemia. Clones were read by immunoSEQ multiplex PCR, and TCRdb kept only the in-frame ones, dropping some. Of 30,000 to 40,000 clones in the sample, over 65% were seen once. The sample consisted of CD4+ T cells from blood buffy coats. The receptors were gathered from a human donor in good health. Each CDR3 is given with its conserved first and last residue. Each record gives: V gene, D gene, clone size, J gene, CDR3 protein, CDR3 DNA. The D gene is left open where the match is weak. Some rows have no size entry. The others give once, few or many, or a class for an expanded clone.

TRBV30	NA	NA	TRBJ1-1	CAWRARGTEAFF	TGTGCCTGGAGGGCCCGGGGAACTGAAGCTTTCTTT
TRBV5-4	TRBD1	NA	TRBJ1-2	CASSSGQGTYGYTF	TGTGCCAGCAGCTCGGGACAGGGGACTTATGGCTACACCTTC
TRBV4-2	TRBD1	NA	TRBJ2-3	CASSQDSRGLDTQYF	TGTGCCAGCAGCCAAGATTCCAGGGGGCTGGATACGCAGTATTTT
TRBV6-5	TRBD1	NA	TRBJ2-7	CASSLRTGSYEQYF	TGTGCCAGCAGTTTGCGGACAGGGAGCTACGAGCAGTACTTC
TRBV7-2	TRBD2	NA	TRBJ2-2	CASSLVVGGTGELFF	TGTGCCAGCAGCTTAGTGGTCGGGGGGACCGGGGAGCTGTTTTTT
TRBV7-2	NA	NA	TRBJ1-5	CASSPHAADQPQHF	TGTGCCAGCAGCCCTCATGCGGCTGATCAGCCCCAGCATTTT
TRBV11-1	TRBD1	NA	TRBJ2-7	CASSSHRGVRYEQYF	TGTGCCAGCAGCTCCCACAGGGGCGTGAGGTACGAGCAGTACTTC
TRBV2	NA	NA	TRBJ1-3	CASSVIRVSGNTIYF	TGTGCCAGCAGTGTAATCCGGGTCTCTGGAAACACCATATATTTT
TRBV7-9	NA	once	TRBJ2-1	CASSRAAAYNEQFF	TGTGCCAGCAGCCGGGCGGCAGCCTACAATGAGCAGTTCTTC
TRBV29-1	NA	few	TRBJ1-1	CSVPPWGADTEAFF	TGCAGCGTTCCACCCTGGGGGGCGGACACTGAAGCTTTCTTT
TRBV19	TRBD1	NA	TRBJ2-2	CASSWDRANTGELFF	TGTGCCAGTAGTTGGGACAGGGCGAACACCGGGGAGCTGTTTTTT
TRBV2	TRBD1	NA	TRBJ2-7	CASEGTGGTYEQYF	TGTGCCAGTGAGGGGACAGGGGGTACCTACGAGCAGTACTTC
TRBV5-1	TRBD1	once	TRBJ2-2	CASSWGQGVGELFF	TGCGCCAGCAGCTGGGGACAGGGGGTCGGGGAGCTGTTTTTT
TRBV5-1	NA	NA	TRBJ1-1	CASSTGSNTEAFF	TGCGCCAGCAGCACAGGGTCGAACACTGAAGCTTTCTTT
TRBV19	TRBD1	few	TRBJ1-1	CASSQGAGTEAFF	TGTGCCAGTAGCCAGGGGGCGGGGACTGAAGCTTTCTTT
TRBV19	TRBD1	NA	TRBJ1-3	CASSLGTGAGGNTIYF	TGTGCCAGTAGTCTCGGGACAGGGGCAGGAGGAAACACCATATATTTT
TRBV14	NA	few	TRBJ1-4	CASQRRGAANEKLFF	TGTGCCAGTCAACGGAGAGGGGCGGCTAATGAAAAACTGTTTTTT
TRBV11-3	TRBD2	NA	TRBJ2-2	CASSPGGRGTGELFF	TGTGCCAGCAGCCCGGGGGGGCGCGGCACCGGGGAGCTGTTTTTT
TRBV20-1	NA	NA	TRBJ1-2	CSASTSGYTF	TGCAGTGCTTCTACGTCGGGCTACACCTTC
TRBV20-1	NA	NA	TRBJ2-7	CSAQNDYEQYF	TGCAGTGCTCAGAATGACTACGAGCAGTACTTC
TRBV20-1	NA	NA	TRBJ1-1	CSAGLGTEAFF	TGCAGTGCGGGGCTAGGGACTGAAGCTTTCTTT
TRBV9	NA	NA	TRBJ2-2	CASSVDSYTGELFF	TGTGCCAGCAGCGTGGACTCGTACACCGGGGAGCTGTTTTTT
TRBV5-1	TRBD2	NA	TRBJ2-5	CASSLGLAGGQETQYF	TGCGCCAGCAGCTTGGGTCTAGCGGGGGGTCAAGAGACCCAGTACTTC
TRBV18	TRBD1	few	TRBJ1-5	CASSPRTGSDQPQHF	TGTGCCAGCTCACCCAGGACAGGGTCCGATCAGCCCCAGCATTTT